This T cell receptor (beta chain) was captured in a study of CD8+CD57+ T cells in acquired aplastic anemia. V lost 3 bases to trimming and J lost 7 bases; unmatched junction nucleotides: 6. CDR3 length: 16 amino acids. The germline CDR1 and CDR2 sequences are SGHTA and FQGTGA. This clonotype came up once. The template used for profiling TCR beta VDJ and CDR3 was genomic DNA. TCRdb reprocessed the reads via MiXCR and lists one record per CDR3 protein. This table has 150,000 to 200,000 distinct CDR3 sequences, around 60% appearing once. The sequenced sample was sorted CD4+, CD8+, or CD8+CD57+ T cells (not recorded which) from PBMCs. The chain combines TRBV7-3 with TRBJ1-6, with 10 bases lining up with TRBD1. This TCR was sampled from a human donor in good health. CDR3 region: CASSFWDRGNNSPLHF. Written as DNA, the CDR3 is TGTGCCAGCAGCTTTTGGGACAGGGGTAACAATTCACCCCTCCACTTT.